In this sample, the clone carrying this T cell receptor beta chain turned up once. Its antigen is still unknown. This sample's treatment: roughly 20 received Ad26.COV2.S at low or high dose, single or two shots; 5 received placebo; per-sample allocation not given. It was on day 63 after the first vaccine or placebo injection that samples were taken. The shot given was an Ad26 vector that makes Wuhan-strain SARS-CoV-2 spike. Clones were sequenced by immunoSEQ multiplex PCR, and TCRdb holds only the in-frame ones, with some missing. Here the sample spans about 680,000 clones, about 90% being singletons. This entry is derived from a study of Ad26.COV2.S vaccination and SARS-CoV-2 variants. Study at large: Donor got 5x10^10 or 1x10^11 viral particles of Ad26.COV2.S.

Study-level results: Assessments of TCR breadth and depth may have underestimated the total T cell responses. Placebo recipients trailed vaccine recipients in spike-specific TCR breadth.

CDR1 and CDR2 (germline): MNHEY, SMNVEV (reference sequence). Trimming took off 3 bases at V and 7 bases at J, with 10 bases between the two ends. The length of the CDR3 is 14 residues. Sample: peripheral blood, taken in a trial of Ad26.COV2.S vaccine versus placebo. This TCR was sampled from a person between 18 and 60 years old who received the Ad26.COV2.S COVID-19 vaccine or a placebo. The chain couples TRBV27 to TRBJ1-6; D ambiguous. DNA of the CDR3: TGTGCCAGCAGTTTTTCTGGATTCAATTCACCCCTCCACTTT. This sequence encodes CASSFSGFNSPLHF.